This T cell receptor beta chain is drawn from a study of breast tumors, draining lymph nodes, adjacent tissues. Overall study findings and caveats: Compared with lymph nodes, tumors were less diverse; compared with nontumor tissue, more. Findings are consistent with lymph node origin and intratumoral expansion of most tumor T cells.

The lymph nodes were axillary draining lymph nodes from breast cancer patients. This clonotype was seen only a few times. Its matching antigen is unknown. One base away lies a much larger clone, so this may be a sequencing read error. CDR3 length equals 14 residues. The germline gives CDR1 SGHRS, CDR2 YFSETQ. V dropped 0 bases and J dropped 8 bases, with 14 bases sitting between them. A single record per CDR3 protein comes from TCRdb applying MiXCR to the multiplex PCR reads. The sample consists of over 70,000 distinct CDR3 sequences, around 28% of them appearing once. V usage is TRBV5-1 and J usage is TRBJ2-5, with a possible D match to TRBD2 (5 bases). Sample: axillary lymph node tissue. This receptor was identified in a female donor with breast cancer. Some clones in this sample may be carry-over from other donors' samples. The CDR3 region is CASSLASGSDTQYF. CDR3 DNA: TGCGCCAGCAGCTTGGCGAGCGGTTCGGACACCCAGTACTTC.